This paragraph covers one T cell receptor (beta chain) sequence. These data originate in a study of blood T cell repertoires in COVID-19. Study context: T cells, B-cell-depleted T cells, or PBMCs supplied cDNA or gDNA.

This CDR3 is built from 13 residues. CDR1 is GTSNPN and CDR2 is SVGIG in the germline V gene (reference sequence). The V gene lost 0 bases and the J gene lost 4 bases, with 10 bases spanning the gap. Libraries were prepared by immunoSEQ multiplex PCR; TCRdb keeps only in-frame clonotypes and omits some of them. The sample lists a few hundred thousand clones, 70% to 90% occurring once. Assignments of participants to cohorts depended upon their own reported clinical history. This TCR was recovered from a woman aged 45-65 years in a cohort exposed to, infected with or recovered from COVID-19 (not recorded which). This chain connects TRBV30 to TRBJ2-7; tentative D call: TRBD1 (7 bases). The sample consisted of PBMCs or T cells enriched from blood (not recorded which). This chain's CDR3 is CAWSVPGGYEQYF. CDR3 nucleotides: TGTGCCTGGAGTGTTCCAGGGGGGTACGAGCAGTACTTC.